These 13 T cell receptor beta chains were all obtained from the same sample, sequenced in a study of blood T cell repertoires in COVID-19. The method was immunoSEQ multiplex PCR; TCRdb's version includes in-frame clones alone and lacks a portion of them. The profile shows 140,000 or so clones, approximately 85% of them singletons. Sequenced: peripheral blood. The receptors here all came from a human donor with acute or convalescent COVID-19. The donor label of this sample is uncertain.

The chain has TRBV5-1 and TRBJ2-1; D call uncertain. CDR1 SGHRS and CDR2 YFSETQ come from the germline V gene. The CDR3 consists of 12 residues. Trimming shortened V by 3 bases and J by 9 bases, and 10 bases separated the two germline ends. The CDR3 here is CASSSLLFEQFF. As DNA, the CDR3 is TGCGCCAGCAGCTCCCTTCTATTTGAGCAGTTCTTC.

The CDR3 loop is CASSQIAGGLAPTDTQYF. The CDR3 coding sequence is TGTGCCAGCAGCCAAATAGCGGGGGGGCTCGCCCCCACAGATACGCAGTATTTT. V gene TRBV27 combines with J gene TRBJ2-3, with TRBD2 identical over 11 bases. Germline CDR1 is MNHEY and CDR2 is SMNVEV (reference sequence). The V segment lost 6 bases and the J segment 2 bases; nucleotides outside the gene matches: 13. CDR3 length: 18 residues.

Only one count was recorded for this clone. The J gene is TRBJ2-7, the V gene TRBV11-2; 8 bases are a match to TRBD2. CDR1 SGHAT and CDR2 FQNNGV come from the germline V gene. The CDR3 has 15 amino acids. J lost 3 bases, V lost 2 bases, and 6 bases had no gene match. The CDR3 DNA sequence: TGTGCCAGCAGCTTAAACAGCGGGGGATTCTACGAGCAGTACTTC. Encoded protein: CASSLNSGGFYEQYF.

The J gene is TRBJ1-2, the V gene TRBV9; tentatively, D is TRBD1 (5 bases). The length of the CDR3 is 15 residues. V lost 0 bases to trimming and J lost 2 bases, with 11 bases between them. Germline assignment: CDR1 SGDLS and CDR2 YYNGEE. CDR3 nucleotide sequence: TGTGCCAGCAGCGTAGATTTGGGGGGAAACTATGGCTACACCTTC. Residues: CASSVDLGGNYGYTF.

The chain links TRBV30 to TRBJ1-2, with D perhaps matching TRBD1 (6 bases). The CDR3 length is 12 residues. V dropped 2 bases and J dropped 4 bases, with 8 bases sitting between them. CDR1 is GTSNPN and CDR2 is SVGIG in the germline V gene (reference sequence). CDR3 nucleotide sequence: TGTGCCTGGAGTAGACAGGTCTATGGCTACACCTTC. Translating it yields CAWSRQVYGYTF.

The genes are TRBV29-1 and TRBJ2-1; 10 bases fit TRBD1. Germline-derived CDR1 and CDR2 are SQVTM and ANQGSEA. CDR3 length: 15 amino acids. V dropped 7 bases and J dropped 3; count of bases not matched to a gene: 9. CDR3 sequence (DNA): TGCAGCGGATCCGGGACAGGGGCCGTCTACAATGAGCAGTTCTTC. This sequence encodes CSGSGTGAVYNEQFF.

The rearrangement uses TRBV2 and TRBJ1-5, with 8 bases fitting TRBD1. Germline CDR1 and CDR2: SNHLY and FYNNEI. CDR3 length: 16 amino acids. The J segment lost 4 bases and the V segment lost 4 bases, leaving 9 bases of the junction unmatched. This chain's CDR3 is CASSGTGHPGNQPQHF. CDR3 DNA: TGTGCCAGCAGTGGGACAGGGCATCCTGGGAATCAGCCCCAGCATTTT.

This chain connects TRBV30 to TRBJ2-5; possible D gene TRBD2, 7 bases. CDR3 size: 14 residues. V was trimmed by 0 bases and J by 4 bases, leaving 12 bases between them. Germline V CDR1 and CDR2: GTSNPN, SVGIG (reference sequence). This CDR3 reads CAWSVGGAGETQYF. The CDR3 DNA reads TGTGCCTGGAGTGTAGGGGGGGCTGGAGAGACCCAGTACTTC.

This sequence joins TRBV7-3 and TRBJ1-2, with D perhaps TRBD1 (5 bases). This CDR3 region has 14 residues. Germline V lookup: CDR1 SGHTA, CDR2 FQGTGA. The V gene lost 4 bases and the J gene lost 7 bases, with 16 bases spanning the gap. The CDR3 sequence is CASSSGGGAAGYTF. For the CDR3, the DNA is TGTGCCAGCAGCTCGGGCGGGGGAGCGGCTGGCTACACCTTC.

This chain joins TRBV4-1 and TRBJ1-4; D gene unclear. The CDR3 covers 15 residues. Germline V gives CDR1 MGHRA, CDR2 YSYEKL. With 2 bases removed from V and 10 bases from J, the gap between germline ends came to 17 bases. The CDR3: CASSQKEQPSIKLFF. The CDR3 coding sequence is TGCGCCAGCAGCCAAAAGGAACAGCCCTCGATAAAACTGTTTTTT.

The rearrangement joins TRBV5-1 to TRBJ1-6; perhaps TRBD1 as D (6 bases). The germline CDR1 and CDR2 sequences are SGHRS and YFSETQ. The CDR3 is made up of 16 amino acids. V was pared by 4 bases and J by 1 base, with 12 bases between. For the CDR3, the DNA is TGCGCCAGCAGCATTACAACAGGGTCCTATAATTCACCCCTCCACTTT. As protein: CASSITTGSYNSPLHF.

This chain connects TRBV30 to TRBJ1-5; 10 nucleotides match TRBD1. The germline CDR1 and CDR2 sequences are GTSNPN and SVGIG (reference sequence). The V segment lost 0 bases and the J segment 3 bases; nucleotides outside the gene matches: 2. The CDR3 loop spans 15 amino acids. The CDR3 bases are TGTGCCTGGAGTGTAGGGACAGGGGTCAATCAGCCCCAGCATTTT. It translates to CAWSVGTGVNQPQHF.

The chain uses TRBV7-2 and TRBJ1-5; no firm D call. V shed 5 bases and J shed 3 bases, with 17 bases lying between them. The CDR3 is made up of 16 amino acids. Germline CDR1 is SGHTA and CDR2 is FQGNSA. CDR3 loop: CASSLMAPDFNQPQHF. The CDR3 nucleotides read TGTGCCAGCAGCCTTATGGCCCCCGACTTCAATCAGCCCCAGCATTTT.